The 17 T cell receptor beta chains reported below all come from one sample, sequenced in a study of response to subunit inactivated influenza vaccine. Each CDR3 protein gets one entry after TCRdb re-called the RT-PCR reads with MiXCR. The sample comprises about 610,000 distinct CDR3 sequences, 14% of which are singletons, and more than 9.5% rests with the top ten. This sample comprised PBMCs from blood, obtained 11 to 12 days after vaccination. These receptors originate from a man between 50 and 59 years old who received an inactivated influenza vaccine.

This sequence joins TRBV15 and TRBJ2-3; TRBD1 agrees at 7 bases. The CDR3 has 15 residues. In germline, CDR1 is LNHNV, CDR2 YYDKDF (reference sequence). J was trimmed by 2 bases and V by 1 base; bases with no gene match: 3. CDR3 DNA sequence: TGTGCCACCAGCAGAGGGGACAGTTCCACAGATACGCAGTATTTT. This translates into CATSRGDSSTDTQYF.

In nucleotides, the CDR3 is TGTGCCAGCAGCTTAGGTAGCGGGGGGAAGCAAGAGACCCAGTACTTC. This codes for CASSLGSGGKQETQYF. The chain combines TRBV7-2 with TRBJ2-5; TRBD2 matches 10 bases. V was clipped by 1 base and J by 2 bases; unmatched bases: 4. This CDR3 has 16 amino acids. Germline lookup yields CDR1 SGHTA and CDR2 FQGNSA.

This clonotype was found a few times. The chain carries TRBV28 and TRBJ2-3; D gene uncertain. There are 14 residues in the CDR3. The ends were cut back, 3 bases at V and 2 bases at J, with 9 bases in the middle. Germline V gene lookup returns CDR1 MDHEN and CDR2 SYDVKM. CDR3 coding DNA: TGTGCCAGCAGTTTCTACGCGGACACAGATACGCAGTATTTT. Translating gives CASSFYADTDTQYF. Combining the CDR3 with reference TRBV28 and TRBJ2-3 gives the whole variable domain DVKVTQSSRYLVKRTGEKVFLECVQDMDHENMFWYRQDPGLGLRLIYFSYDVKMKEKGDIPEGYSVSREKKERFSLILESASTNQTSMYLCASSFYADTDTQYFGPGTRLTVL.

This clonotype appeared many times. V and J are TRBV19 and TRBJ1-1; 9 nucleotides align to TRBD1. The V segment lost 6 bases and the J segment 0 bases; nucleotides outside the gene matches: 8. CDR1 and CDR2 (germline): LNHDA, SQIVND (reference sequence). The CDR3 has 16 amino acids. The CDR3: CASRWTGEPMNTEAFF. The CDR3 region has the DNA TGTGCCAGTAGATGGACAGGGGAGCCTATGAACACTGAAGCTTTCTTT.

This chain connects TRBV11-1 to TRBJ2-1; the match to TRBD2 covers 12 bases. This CDR3 has 15 residues. From germline, CDR1 is SGHAT and CDR2 FQDESV (reference sequence). With V trimmed by 5 bases and J by 9 bases, 8 bases remained unmatched. CDR3 residues: CASSNPSGGAREQFF. In DNA, the CDR3 is TGTGCCAGCAGCAATCCTAGCGGGGGGGCCCGTGAGCAGTTCTTC.

This clonotype came up a few times. The CDR3 protein is CAISESTGTRREQYF. CDR3 DNA: TGTGCCATCAGTGAGTCTACGGGGACTAGGCGCGAGCAGTACTTC. This chain links TRBV10-3 with TRBJ2-7; 8 bases map to TRBD2. V trimming: 0 bases; J trimming: 6 bases; junction bases outside the gene matches: 7. CDR1 ENHRY and CDR2 SYGVKD come from the germline V gene. The length of the CDR3 is 15 residues.

The gene calls are TRBV28 and TRBJ1-5; 11 bases align to TRBD1. CDR3 length: 16 amino acids. V trimming: 7 bases; J trimming: 7 bases; junction bases outside the gene matches: 12. Germline lookup yields CDR1 MDHEN and CDR2 SYDVKM. The CDR3 sequence: CASIPQDRGQSQPQHF. The CDR3 coding sequence is TGTGCCAGCATCCCACAGGACAGGGGGCAGTCCCAGCCCCAGCATTTT.

This clonotype was seen many times. The chain employs TRBV12-3 or TRBV12-4 and TRBJ2-2; D gene ambiguous. Between the trimmed V and J ends, which lost 6 bases and 4 bases, there was a span of 6 bases. This CDR3 spans 12 amino acids. The CDR3 loop reads CASRESTGELFF. The DNA of the CDR3 is TGTGCCAGCAGGGAGTCCACCGGGGAGCTGTTTTTT.

The CDR3 loop reads CASSPSGSTEAFF. The CDR3 region has the DNA TGTGCCAGCTCACCTTCGGGGTCCACTGAAGCTTTCTTT. V is TRBV18 and J is TRBJ1-1, with D hard to call. The germline gives CDR1 KGHSH, CDR2 LQKENI. This CDR3 has 13 residues. The V end was cut by 3 bases, the J end by 4 bases, with 9 bases between. The variable domain in full, with the rest retrieved from reference TRBV18 and TRBJ1-1, is NAGVMQNPRHLVRRRGQEARLRCSPMKGHSHVYWYRQLPEEGLKFMVYLQKENIIDESGMPKERFSAEFPKEGPSILRIQQVVRGDSAAYFCASSPSGSTEAFFGQGTRLTVV.

This clonotype was recorded a few times. The genes are TRBV6-6 and TRBJ1-6; no clear D. The CDR3 spans 13 residues. The germline V gene has CDR1 MNHNY and CDR2 SVGAGI (reference sequence). Trimming left V 7 bases short and J 9 bases short, with 13 bases between. The CDR3 spells CASTNSRVSPLHF. CDR3 sequence (DNA): TGTGCCAGCACAAATTCGCGGGTTTCACCCCTCCACTTT.

This clonotype was counted between two and nine times. The rearrangement links TRBV29-1 to TRBJ2-3, with D tentatively TRBD1 (5 bases). The V gene's germline CDR1 is SQVTM and CDR2 ANQGSEA. The CDR3 runs to 12 residues. Trimming left V 4 bases short and J 2 bases short, with 7 bases between. CDR3 sequence: CSVGQYTDTQYF. CDR3 coding DNA: TGCAGCGTTGGACAGTACACAGATACGCAGTATTTT.

The chain employs TRBV4-2 and TRBJ2-7; D is perhaps TRBD1 or TRBD2 (6 bases each). The CDR3 is 15 amino acids. The germline V gene encodes CDR1 LGHNA and CDR2 YNFKEQ. The V and J ends lost 4 bases and 2 bases respectively, with 15 bases between them. CDR3 sequence: CASSPGGGSTYEQYF. CDR3 nucleotide sequence: TGTGCCAGCAGCCCCGGGGGCGGGTCTACCTACGAGCAGTACTTC.

The chain uses TRBV4-3 and TRBJ1-1; TRBD1 matches at 7 bases. V was pared by 4 bases and J by 3 bases, with 8 bases of the junction left unmatched. Germline CDR1 LGHNA, CDR2 YSLEER. CDR3 length: 15 residues. The CDR3 bases are TGCGCCAGCAGCCGCCGTTTTACAGGGGACACTGAAGCTTTCTTT. Protein product: CASSRRFTGDTEAFF.

This clonotype was seen a few times. This chain connects TRBV6-2 or TRBV6-3 to TRBJ1-6; 7 bases line up with TRBD1. This CDR3 comprises 14 residues. Trimming at V came to 6 bases and at J to 9 bases, leaving 8 bases not matched to a gene. Germline V gene sequence: CDR1 MNHEY, CDR2 SVGEGT. CDR3 region: CASRPTGRGSPLHF. The DNA for the CDR3 is TGTGCCAGCAGACCGACAGGGCGCGGTTCACCCCTCCACTTT.

This clonotype has a handful of counts. This chain connects TRBV19 to TRBJ1-1; D gene uncertain. The CDR3 is 12 amino acids. The V gene's germline CDR1 is LNHDA and CDR2 SQIVND (reference sequence). V dropped 0 bases and J dropped 5 bases, with 4 bases sitting between them. CDR3 loop: CASSIDLTEAFF. DNA for the CDR3: TGTGCCAGTAGTATAGACTTGACTGAAGCTTTCTTT.

This sequence joins TRBV7-9 and TRBJ2-7; TRBD2 is a possible D gene (5 bases). Per germline, CDR1 SEHNR and CDR2 FQNEAQ (reference sequence). The V gene lost 5 bases and the J gene lost 0 bases, with 14 bases spanning the gap. The CDR3 has 15 amino acids. CDR3 region: CASSNDWRNSYEQYF. CDR3 DNA sequence: TGTGCCAGCAGCAACGACTGGAGGAACTCCTACGAGCAGTACTTC.

This sequence joins TRBV24-1 and TRBJ2-1; D may be TRBD2 (6 bases). Trimming pared 5 bases from V and 9 bases from J, leaving 10 bases between. The CDR3 loop spans 12 amino acids. Germline values: CDR1 KGHDR, CDR2 SFDVKD. Here the CDR3 reads CATSGSGGEQFF. CDR3 in DNA: TGTGCCACCAGTGGCTCCGGGGGTGAGCAGTTCTTC.